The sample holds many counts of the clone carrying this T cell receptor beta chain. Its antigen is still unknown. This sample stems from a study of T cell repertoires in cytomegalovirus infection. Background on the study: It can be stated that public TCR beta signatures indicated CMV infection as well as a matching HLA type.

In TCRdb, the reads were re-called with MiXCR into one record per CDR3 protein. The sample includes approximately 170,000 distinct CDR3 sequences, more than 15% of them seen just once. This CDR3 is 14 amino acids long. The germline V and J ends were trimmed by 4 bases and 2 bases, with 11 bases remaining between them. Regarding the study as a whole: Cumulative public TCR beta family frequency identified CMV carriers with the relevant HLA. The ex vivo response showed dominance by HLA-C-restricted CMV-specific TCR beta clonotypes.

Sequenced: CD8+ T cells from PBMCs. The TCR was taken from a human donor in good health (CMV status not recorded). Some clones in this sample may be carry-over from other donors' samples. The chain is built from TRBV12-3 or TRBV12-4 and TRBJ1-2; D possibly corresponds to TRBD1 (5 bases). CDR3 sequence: CASSSLTGNYGYTF. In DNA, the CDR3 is TGTGCCAGCAGTTCCCTCACAGGAAACTATGGCTACACCTTC.